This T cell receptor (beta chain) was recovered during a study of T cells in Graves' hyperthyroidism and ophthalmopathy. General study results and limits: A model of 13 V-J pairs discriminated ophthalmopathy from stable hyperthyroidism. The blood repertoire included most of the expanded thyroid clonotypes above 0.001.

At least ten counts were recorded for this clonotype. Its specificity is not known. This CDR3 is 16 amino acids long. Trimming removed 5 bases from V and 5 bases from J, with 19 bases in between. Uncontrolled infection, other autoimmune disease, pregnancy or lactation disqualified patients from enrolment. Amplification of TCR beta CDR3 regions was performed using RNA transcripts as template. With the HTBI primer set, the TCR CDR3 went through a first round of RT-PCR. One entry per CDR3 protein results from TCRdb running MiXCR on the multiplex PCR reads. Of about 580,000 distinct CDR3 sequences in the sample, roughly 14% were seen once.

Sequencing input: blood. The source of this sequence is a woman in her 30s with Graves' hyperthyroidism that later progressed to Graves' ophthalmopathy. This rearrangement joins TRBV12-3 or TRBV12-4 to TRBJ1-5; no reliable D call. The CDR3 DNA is TGTGCCAGCAGTCGAAGTGTGGGAAGGGAGTATCAGCCCCAGCATTTT. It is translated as CASSRSVGREYQPQHF.